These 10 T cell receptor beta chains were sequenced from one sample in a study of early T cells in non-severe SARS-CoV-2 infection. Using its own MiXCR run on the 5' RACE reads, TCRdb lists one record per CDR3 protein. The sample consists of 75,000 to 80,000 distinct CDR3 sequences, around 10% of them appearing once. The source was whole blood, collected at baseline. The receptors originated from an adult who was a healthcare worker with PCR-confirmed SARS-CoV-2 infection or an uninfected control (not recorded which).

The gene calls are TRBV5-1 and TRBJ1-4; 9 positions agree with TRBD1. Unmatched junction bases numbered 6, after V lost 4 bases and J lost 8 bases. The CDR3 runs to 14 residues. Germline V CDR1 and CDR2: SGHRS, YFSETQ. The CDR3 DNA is TGCGCCAGCAGCCTGGGACAGGGTCAAGAAAAACTGTTTTTT. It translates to CASSLGQGQEKLFF.

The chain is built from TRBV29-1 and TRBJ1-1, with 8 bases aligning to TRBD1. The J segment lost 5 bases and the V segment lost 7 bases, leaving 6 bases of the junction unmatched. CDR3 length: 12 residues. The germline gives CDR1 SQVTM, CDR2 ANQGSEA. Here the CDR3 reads CSAGQGGTEAFF. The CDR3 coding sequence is TGCAGCGCTGGACAGGGAGGTACTGAAGCTTTCTTT. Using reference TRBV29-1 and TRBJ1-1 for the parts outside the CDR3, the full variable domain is SAVISQKPSRDICQRGTSLTIQCQVDSQVTMMFWYRQQPGQSLTLIATANQGSEATYESGFVIDKFPISRPNLTFSTLTVSNMSPEDSSIYLCSAGQGGTEAFFGQGTRLTVV.

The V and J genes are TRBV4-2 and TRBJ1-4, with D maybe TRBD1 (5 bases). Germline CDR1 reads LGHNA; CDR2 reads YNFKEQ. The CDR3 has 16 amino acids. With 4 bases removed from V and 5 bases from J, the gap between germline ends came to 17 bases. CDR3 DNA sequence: TGTGCCAGCAGCCGAGGCTCCGGGACGAGGAATGAAAAACTGTTTTTT. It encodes CASSRGSGTRNEKLFF.

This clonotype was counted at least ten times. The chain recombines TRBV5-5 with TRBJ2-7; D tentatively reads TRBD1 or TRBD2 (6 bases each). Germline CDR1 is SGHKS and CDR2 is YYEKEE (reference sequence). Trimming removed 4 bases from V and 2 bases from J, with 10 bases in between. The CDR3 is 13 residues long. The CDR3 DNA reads TGTGCCAGCAGCACCGGGGGCACCTACGAGCAGTACTTC. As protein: CASSTGGTYEQYF.

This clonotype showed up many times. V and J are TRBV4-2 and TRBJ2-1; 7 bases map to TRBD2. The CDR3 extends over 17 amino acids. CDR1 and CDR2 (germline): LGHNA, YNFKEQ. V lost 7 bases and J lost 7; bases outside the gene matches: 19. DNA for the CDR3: TGTGCCAGCAACCAGCCCACAATGGGGGGGGATCTTAATGAGCAGTTCTTC. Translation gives CASNQPTMGGDLNEQFF.

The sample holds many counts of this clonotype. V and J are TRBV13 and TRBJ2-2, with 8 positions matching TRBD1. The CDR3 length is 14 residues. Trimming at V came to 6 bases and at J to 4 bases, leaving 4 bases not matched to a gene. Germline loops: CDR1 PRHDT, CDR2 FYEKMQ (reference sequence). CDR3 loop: CASRKTGATGELFF. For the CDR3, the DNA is TGTGCCAGCAGGAAGACAGGGGCCACCGGGGAGCTGTTTTTT.

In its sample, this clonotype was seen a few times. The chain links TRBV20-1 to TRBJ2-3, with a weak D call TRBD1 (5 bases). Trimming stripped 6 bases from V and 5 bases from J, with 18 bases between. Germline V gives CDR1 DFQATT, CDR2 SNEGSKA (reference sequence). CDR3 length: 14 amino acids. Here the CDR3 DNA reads TGCAGTGCCCTGGGGCGAAGAGCAGGAGATACGCAGTATTTT. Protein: CSALGRRAGDTQYF.

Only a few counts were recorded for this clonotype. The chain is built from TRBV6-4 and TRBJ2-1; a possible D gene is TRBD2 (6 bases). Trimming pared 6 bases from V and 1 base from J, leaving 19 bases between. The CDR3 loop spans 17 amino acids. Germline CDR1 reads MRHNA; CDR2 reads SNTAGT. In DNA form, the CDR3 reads TGTGCCAGCAGCGAGCGGGTCGGGGCAATATCCTACAATGAGCAGTTCTTC. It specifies CASSERVGAISYNEQFF.

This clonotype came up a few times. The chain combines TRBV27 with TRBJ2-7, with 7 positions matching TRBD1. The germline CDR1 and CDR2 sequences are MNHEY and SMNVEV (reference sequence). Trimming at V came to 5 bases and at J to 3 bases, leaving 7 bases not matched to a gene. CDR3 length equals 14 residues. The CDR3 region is CASSPRQGYYEQYF. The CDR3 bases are TGTGCCAGCAGTCCGAGACAGGGATACTACGAGCAGTACTTC.

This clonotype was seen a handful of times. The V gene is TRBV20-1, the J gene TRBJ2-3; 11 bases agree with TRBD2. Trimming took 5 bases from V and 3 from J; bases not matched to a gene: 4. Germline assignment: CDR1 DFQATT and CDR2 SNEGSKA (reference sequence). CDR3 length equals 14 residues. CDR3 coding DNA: TGCAGTGCTTTAGCGGGGGGGTATACAGATACGCAGTATTTT. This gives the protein CSALAGGYTDTQYF.